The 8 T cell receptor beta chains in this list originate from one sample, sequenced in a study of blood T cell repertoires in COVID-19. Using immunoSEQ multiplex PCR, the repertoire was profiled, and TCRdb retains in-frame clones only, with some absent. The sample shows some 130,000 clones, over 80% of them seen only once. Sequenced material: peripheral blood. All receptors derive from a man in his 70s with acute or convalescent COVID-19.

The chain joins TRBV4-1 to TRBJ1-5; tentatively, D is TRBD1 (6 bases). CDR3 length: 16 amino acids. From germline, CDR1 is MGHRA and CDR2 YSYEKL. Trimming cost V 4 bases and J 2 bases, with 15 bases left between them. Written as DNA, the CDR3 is TGCGCCAGCAGCCCCCGAGGGGGGGCCGGCAATCAGCCCCAGCATTTT. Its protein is CASSPRGGAGNQPQHF.

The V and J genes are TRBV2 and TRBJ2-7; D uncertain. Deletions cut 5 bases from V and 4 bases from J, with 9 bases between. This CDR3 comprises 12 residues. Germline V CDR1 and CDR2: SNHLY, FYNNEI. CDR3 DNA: TGTGCCAGCAGTAAAGACACATACGAGCAGTACTTC. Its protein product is CASSKDTYEQYF.

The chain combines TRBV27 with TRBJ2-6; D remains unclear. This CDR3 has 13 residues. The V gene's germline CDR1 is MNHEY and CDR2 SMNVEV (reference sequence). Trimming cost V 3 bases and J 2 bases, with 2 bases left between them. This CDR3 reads CASSFAGANVLTF. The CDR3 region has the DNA TGTGCCAGCAGTTTCGCTGGGGCCAACGTCCTGACTTTC.

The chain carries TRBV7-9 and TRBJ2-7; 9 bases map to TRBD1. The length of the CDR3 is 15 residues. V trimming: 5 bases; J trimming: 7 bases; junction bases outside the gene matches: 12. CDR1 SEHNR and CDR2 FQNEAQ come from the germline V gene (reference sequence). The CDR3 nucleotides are TGTGCCAGCAGCCCCGGACAGGGGTATTCGTATGAGCAGTACTTC. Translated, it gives CASSPGQGYSYEQYF.

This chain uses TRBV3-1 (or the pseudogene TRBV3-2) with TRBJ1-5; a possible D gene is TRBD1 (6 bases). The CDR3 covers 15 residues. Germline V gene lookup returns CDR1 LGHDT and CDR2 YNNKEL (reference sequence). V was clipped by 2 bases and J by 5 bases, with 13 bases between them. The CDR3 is CASSQNRESYQPQHF. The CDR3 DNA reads TGTGCCAGCAGCCAAAACAGGGAAAGCTATCAGCCCCAGCATTTT.

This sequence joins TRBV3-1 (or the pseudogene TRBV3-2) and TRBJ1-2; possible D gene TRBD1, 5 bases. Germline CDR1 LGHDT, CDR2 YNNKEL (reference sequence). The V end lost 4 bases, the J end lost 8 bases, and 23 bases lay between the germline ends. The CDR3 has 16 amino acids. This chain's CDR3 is CASSPERAGGLGGYTF. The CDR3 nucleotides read TGTGCCAGCAGCCCTGAGAGGGCCGGGGGATTGGGAGGCTACACCTTC.

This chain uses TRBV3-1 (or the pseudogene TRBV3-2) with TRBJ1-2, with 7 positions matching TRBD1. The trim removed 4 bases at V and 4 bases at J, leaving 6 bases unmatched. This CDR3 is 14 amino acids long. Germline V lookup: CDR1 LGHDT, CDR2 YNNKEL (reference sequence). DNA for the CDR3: TGTGCCAGCAGCCCCAGGGGGTCTGGCTATGGCTACACCTTC. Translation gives CASSPRGSGYGYTF.

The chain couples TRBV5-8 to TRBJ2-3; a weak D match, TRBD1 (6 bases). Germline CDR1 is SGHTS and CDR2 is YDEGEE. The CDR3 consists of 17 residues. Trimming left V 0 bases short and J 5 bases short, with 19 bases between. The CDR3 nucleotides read TGTGCCAGCAGCTTGGCCCCGGGACAAACTTTTGGAGATACGCAGTATTTT. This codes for CASSLAPGQTFGDTQYF.